This TCR beta chain is drawn from a study of vaccination and CD4 T cells after COVID-19. Overall study context: Controls used CEFX viral epitopes (positive), HIV-1 Nef peptides (negative), or no peptide.

CDR3 length: 14 residues. Germline assignment: CDR1 SEHNR and CDR2 FQNEAQ (reference sequence). The germline V and J ends were trimmed by 2 bases and 6 bases, with 13 bases remaining between them. This sample's treatment: roughly ten-day PBMC culture with coronavirus spike peptide pools or control peptides (ViraFEST assay). The unexposed donor's CD4+ T cells were collected before the COVID-19 pandemic (2011-2018). Study findings and constraints: Vaccine-specific clones numbering 304 of 307 showed spike mono-reactivity in convalescent patients.

The Oncomine TCR Beta short-read assay was applied to DNA of cultured CD4+ T cells. TCRdb redid the calling of the PCR reads with MiXCR, one entry per CDR3 protein. The sample lists thousands of distinct CDR3 sequences; roughly 29% were seen once. In regard to this clonotype: Its cognate antigen is unknown.

V usage is TRBV7-9 and J usage is TRBJ1-2; possibly TRBD1 for D (6 bases). This sequence originates from a human donor in good health. Sequenced sample: CD4+ T cells from blood, cultured in vitro. The DNA for the CDR3 is TGTGCCAGCAGCTTATATGGGGCAGGGGATGGCTACACCTTC. It encodes CASSLYGAGDGYTF.